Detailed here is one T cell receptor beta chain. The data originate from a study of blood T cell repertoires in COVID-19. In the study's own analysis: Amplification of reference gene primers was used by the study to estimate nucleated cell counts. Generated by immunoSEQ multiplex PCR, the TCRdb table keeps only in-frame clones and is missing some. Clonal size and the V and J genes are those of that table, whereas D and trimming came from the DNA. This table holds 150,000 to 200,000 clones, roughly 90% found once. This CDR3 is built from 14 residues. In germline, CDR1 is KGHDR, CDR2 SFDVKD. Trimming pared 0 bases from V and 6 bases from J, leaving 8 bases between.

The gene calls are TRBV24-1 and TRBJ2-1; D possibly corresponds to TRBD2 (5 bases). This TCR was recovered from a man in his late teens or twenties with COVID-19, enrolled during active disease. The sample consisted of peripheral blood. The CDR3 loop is CATSDLKSGNEQFF. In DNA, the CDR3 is TGTGCCACCAGTGATTTGAAAAGCGGCAATGAGCAGTTCTTC.